Below are 16 T cell receptor beta chains sequenced from a single sample in a study of T cell responses to AZD1222 COVID-19 vaccine. Produced via immunoSEQ multiplex PCR; TCRdb's table is partial and in-frame only. The table includes 95,000 to 150,000 clones, 80% to 90% detected once. The specimen was peripheral blood, collected on day 0 of AZD1222 vaccination. The receptors here all came from an adult in good health.

V gene TRBV5-1 combines with J gene TRBJ2-1; 7 bases are shared with TRBD1. From germline, CDR1 is SGHRS and CDR2 YFSETQ. The length of the CDR3 is 15 residues. V gave up 3 bases and J gave up 3 bases; unmatched junction bases: 6. The CDR3 region is CASSSSTGSYNEQFF. CDR3 coding DNA: TGCGCCAGCAGCTCCTCGACAGGGAGCTACAATGAGCAGTTCTTC. The variable domain in full, completed from reference TRBV5-1 and TRBJ2-1, reads KAGVTQTPRYLIKTRGQQVTLSCSPISGHRSVSWYQQTPGQGLQFLFEYFSETQRNKGNFPGRFSGRQFSNSRSEMNVSTLELGDSALYLCASSSSTGSYNEQFFGPGTRLTVL.

In its sample, this clone was seen a few times. The J gene is TRBJ1-5, the V gene TRBV10-1; D gene uncertain. The CDR3 has 15 residues. V lost 3 bases, J lost 5 bases, and 14 bases lay in between. From germline, CDR1 is WNHNN and CDR2 SYGVQD (reference sequence). CDR3 region: CASSDHSEGDQPQHF. CDR3 sequence (DNA): TGCGCCAGCAGTGACCATTCGGAAGGAGATCAGCCCCAGCATTTT.

The chain employs TRBV9 and TRBJ1-1; D is ambiguous. The V and J ends lost 0 bases and 1 base respectively, with 10 bases between them. Per germline, CDR1 SGDLS and CDR2 YYNGEE. There are 15 residues in the CDR3. CDR3 DNA: TGTGCCAGCAGCGTAGGACTGGAACCGAACACTGAAGCTTTCTTT. It codes for CASSVGLEPNTEAFF.

The chain joins TRBV12-3 or TRBV12-4 to TRBJ1-2; D call uncertain. V lost 5 bases and J lost 8, with 9 bases in between. This CDR3 has 11 residues. CDR3 DNA: TGTGCCAGCAGTCCCGGTAGGGGCTACACCTTC. Residues: CASSPGRGYTF.

The chain uses TRBV11-2 and TRBJ2-4, with D hard to call. The CDR3 runs 12 residues. Germline CDR1 is SGHAT and CDR2 is FQNNGV. V was cut by 4 bases and J by 8 bases, with 9 bases left in between. The CDR3 coding sequence is TGTGCCAGCAGCTCTTTTCTCGACATTCAGTACTTC. It translates to CASSSFLDIQYF.

The chain is built from TRBV6-5 and TRBJ1-6, with D possibly matching TRBD1 (5 bases). From germline, CDR1 is MNHEY and CDR2 SVGAGI. Trimming pared 4 bases from V and 8 bases from J, leaving 15 bases between. The CDR3 totals 15 residues. In nucleotides, the CDR3 is TGTGCCAGCAGTTCCTCGAGGGGCGGTTATTCACCCCTCCACTTT. It is translated as CASSSSRGGYSPLHF.

The genes are TRBV4-3 and TRBJ2-1, with a weak D call TRBD1 (5 bases). This CDR3 has 16 residues. V lost 1 base and J 1 base, leaving 11 bases between the germline ends. Germline CDR1 reads LGHNA; CDR2 reads YSLEER. CDR3 sequence (DNA): TGCGCCAGCAGCCAAGGGATAGGGGAATCCTACAATGAGCAGTTCTTC. Translated, it gives CASSQGIGESYNEQFF.

The chain links TRBV4-2 to TRBJ1-3; D unclear. This CDR3 has 14 amino acids. V gave up 2 bases and J gave up 3 bases, with 8 bases separating them. Germline lookup yields CDR1 LGHNA and CDR2 YNFKEQ. The CDR3 sequence is CASSQSDGGNTIYF. Written as DNA, the CDR3 is TGTGCCAGCAGCCAATCGGACGGTGGAAACACCATATATTTT.

The CDR3 loop reads CASSLQGKGANGYTF. In nucleotides, the CDR3 is TGTGCCAGCAGCCTCCAGGGAAAGGGGGCTAATGGCTACACCTTC. This rearrangement joins TRBV5-4 to TRBJ1-2; 7 nucleotides line up with TRBD1. The CDR3 consists of 15 residues. Germline V gene lookup returns CDR1 SGHNT and CDR2 YYREEE (reference sequence). J was trimmed by 6 bases and V by 4 bases; bases with no gene match: 12.

The genes are TRBV13 and TRBJ1-2, with a tentative D call TRBD1 (5 bases). This CDR3 is 15 amino acids long. Trimming removed 8 bases at V and 5 bases at J, with 21 bases between. Germline lookup yields CDR1 PRHDT and CDR2 FYEKMQ (reference sequence). The CDR3 region has the DNA TGTGCCAGCGCTGGGAGGGGCAGGGAGGATTATGGCTACACCTTC. This codes for CASAGRGREDYGYTF.

The chain employs TRBV21-1 and TRBJ1-2; the D call TRBD1 from the table was never checked on the DNA. TRBV21-1 is shown as a pseudogene. CDR3 length: 15 amino acids. The CDR3 DNA sequence: TGTGCCAGCGCTAGGACCGCTGGGGCATCGGAAGGCTACACCTTC. Translating gives CASARTAGASEGYTF.

The rearrangement joins TRBV29-1 to TRBJ1-4, with a possible D match to TRBD1 (5 bases). Germline assignment: CDR1 SQVTM and CDR2 ANQGSEA. The V end was cut by 5 bases, the J end by 0 bases, with 7 bases between. The CDR3 is 13 amino acids. The CDR3 here is CSVKTATNEKLFF. The CDR3 DNA follows: TGCAGCGTTAAGACAGCAACTAATGAAAAACTGTTTTTT.

The V call is TRBV11-3, the J call TRBJ1-1; maybe TRBD1 (5 bases). V lost 1 base and J 4 bases, leaving 10 bases between the germline ends. CDR1 is SGHNT and CDR2 is YENEEA in the germline V gene. The CDR3 loop spans 14 amino acids. This CDR3 is CASSLGGDGTEAFF. The CDR3 DNA is TGTGCCAGCAGCTTAGGGGGGGACGGCACTGAAGCTTTCTTT.

The chain recombines TRBV7-6 with TRBJ2-2; TRBD2 might be the D (5 bases). The CDR3 length is 14 residues. V gave up 5 bases and J gave up 4 bases, with 11 bases separating them. CDR1 and CDR2 (germline): SGHVS, FNYEAQ. CDR3 sequence: CASSVPGITGELFF. As DNA, the CDR3 is TGTGCCAGCAGCGTCCCGGGAATCACCGGGGAGCTGTTTTTT.

V gene TRBV7-6 combines with J gene TRBJ2-3, with D unresolved. Between the trimmed V and J ends, which lost 2 bases and 2 bases, there was a span of 11 bases. The germline CDR1 and CDR2 sequences are SGHVS and FNYEAQ. The CDR3 covers 15 residues. The CDR3: CASSLLQRATDTQYF. In DNA form, the CDR3 reads TGTGCCAGCAGCTTATTACAGCGAGCCACAGATACGCAGTATTTT.

The chain carries TRBV5-1 and TRBJ2-2; D gene ambiguous. Germline CDR1 is SGHRS and CDR2 is YFSETQ. Trimming took off 0 bases at V and 6 bases at J, with 9 bases between the two ends. CDR3 length equals 14 residues. CDR3 in amino acids: CASSLVASAGELFF. As DNA, the CDR3 is TGCGCCAGCAGCTTGGTAGCAAGCGCCGGGGAGCTGTTTTTT. Supplemented by reference TRBV5-1 and TRBJ2-2, the full variable domain reads KAGVTQTPRYLIKTRGQQVTLSCSPISGHRSVSWYQQTPGQGLQFLFEYFSETQRNKGNFPGRFSGRQFSNSRSEMNVSTLELGDSALYLCASSLVASAGELFFGEGSRLTVL.